The entry that follows covers one T cell receptor beta chain sequence. Its antigen is not identified. One junction end disagrees with the germline gene, perhaps due to a read error. TCRdb ran MiXCR on the reads and lists one entry per CDR3 protein. The sample consists of roughly 220,000 distinct CDR3 sequences, approximately 38% of them appearing once. The data are from a study of T cell repertoires in cytomegalovirus infection. Study information: Selected CMV epitopes included recently identified HLA-C-restricted ones as well as well-studied HLA-B-restricted ones. CMV infection together with matching HLA type was indicated by public TCR beta signatures. The study, taken as a whole, reports: Carriers of CMV plus the relevant HLA were identified by cumulative public TCR beta family frequency. There were HLA-C-restricted CMV-specific TCR beta clonotypes dominating the ex vivo response.

The CDR3 is 14 amino acids. The germline CDR1 and CDR2 sequences are SGHDT and YYEEEE. The specimen comprised CD8+ T cells from cultured PBMCs, sampled from culture after CMV antigen stimulation. This chain joins TRBV5-6 and TRBJ2-1, with a possible D match to TRBD1 (6 bases). This sequence was found in a human donor in good health (CMV status not recorded). Some clones in this sample may be carry-over from other donors' samples. The CDR3 bases are TGTGCCAGCAGTTTGGACAGAGTCTACAATGAGCAGTTCTTC. Its translation: CASSLDRVYNEQFF.